This TCR beta chain was identified during a study of blood T cell repertoires in COVID-19. Whole-study context: T cells, B-cell-depleted T cells, or PBMCs provided the cDNA or gDNA that served as material.

Original methodology: Quantification of nucleated cells was approximated via reference gene primer amplification. Only in-frame clones appear in the TCRdb table, and some are missing; sequencing was by immunoSEQ multiplex PCR. V and J calls and clone size come straight from that table; D and trimming were deduced from the DNA. Among approximately 230,000 clones listed, about 91% were seen once. Trimming took 6 bases from V and 0 from J; bases not matched to a gene: 8. The CDR3 runs to 16 residues. Germline V lookup: CDR1 SGHTA, CDR2 FQGNSA. Seattle-derived patients entered the study during active infection and were followed longitudinally. In its sample, this clone was seen a few times.

This clonotype was obtained from a woman younger than 45 with COVID-19, enrolled during active disease. This chain connects TRBV7-2 to TRBJ2-1, with 7 bases that match TRBD2. The sequenced sample consisted of peripheral blood. The CDR3 coding sequence is TGTGCCAGCAGGGAAGCGGGGTCGAGCTCCTACAATGAGCAGTTCTTC. Translating gives CASREAGSSSYNEQFF.